The 11 T cell receptor beta chains below all came from one sample that was sequenced in a study of cytomegalovirus exposure and HLA in healthy donors. The study ran its PCR with 60 Vbeta and 13 Jbeta primers. The data were produced by immunoSEQ multiplex PCR, yet TCRdb's version contains in-frame clones alone and is incomplete. The sample records 100,000 to 150,000 clones, 72% being singletons. Sequencing was carried out using PBMCs. The receptors were gathered from a young man in good health and CMV-seronegative.

This chain uses TRBV10-2 with TRBJ2-2; 8 bases are a match to TRBD1. V was clipped by 6 bases and J by 3 bases; unmatched bases: 12. The V gene's germline CDR1 is WSHSY and CDR2 SAAADI. The CDR3 is made up of 17 amino acids. The chain's CDR3 is CASSGQGWYADTGELFF. CDR3 sequence (DNA): TGCGCCAGCAGCGGACAGGGATGGTATGCCGACACCGGGGAGCTGTTTTTT.

V is TRBV6-1 and J is TRBJ2-3; D is possibly TRBD1 (5 bases). Between the trimmed V and J ends, which lost 3 bases and 0 bases, there was a span of 7 bases. CDR3 size: 14 residues. Germline V gene lookup returns CDR1 MNHNS and CDR2 SASEGT. CDR3 in amino acids: CASSEQGSTDTQYF. The DNA of the CDR3 is TGTGCCAGCAGTGAGCAGGGTAGCACAGATACGCAGTATTTT.

This rearrangement joins TRBV19 to TRBJ1-1; TRBD1 matches at 8 bases. The CDR3 loop spans 15 amino acids. Germline assignment: CDR1 LNHDA and CDR2 SQIVND (reference sequence). Losses at the gene ends were 6 bases for V and 4 bases for J; bases not matched to a gene: 10. The chain's CDR3 is CASSHGQGSSTEAFF. CDR3 in DNA: TGTGCCAGTAGCCACGGACAGGGATCAAGCACTGAAGCTTTCTTT.

This clone came up a few times. This chain links TRBV27 with TRBJ2-7, with D perhaps matching TRBD1 (5 bases). Trimming stripped 5 bases from V and 3 bases from J, with 20 bases between. This CDR3 has 16 residues. Germline CDR1 and CDR2: MNHEY and SMNVEV (reference sequence). The CDR3 coding sequence is TGTGCCAGCAGTAATGGGGCGTACTCCGGACGCTACGAGCAGTACTTC. Its translation is CASSNGAYSGRYEQYF.

The chain is built from TRBV28 and TRBJ2-7, with D tentatively TRBD1 (6 bases). Germline assignment: CDR1 MDHEN and CDR2 SYDVKM. The V end was cut by 3 bases, the J end by 3 bases, with 9 bases between. This CDR3 region has 13 residues. CDR3: CASSFQGYYEQYF. CDR3 bases: TGTGCCAGCAGTTTCCAGGGGTACTACGAGCAGTACTTC.

This clone was observed a few times. This chain uses TRBV11-2 with TRBJ2-5; 9 bases are a match to TRBD1. J lost 5 bases, V lost 5 bases, and 6 bases had no gene match. Germline CDR1 is SGHAT and CDR2 is FQNNGV. The CDR3 is made up of 14 amino acids. In DNA, the CDR3 is TGTGCCAGCAGCCGGACAGGGGCGTTGGAGACCCAGTACTTC. Protein: CASSRTGALETQYF.

V usage is TRBV19 and J usage is TRBJ2-3, with D perhaps TRBD2 (6 bases). V was trimmed by 1 base and J by 2 bases, leaving 13 bases between them. Germline CDR1 LNHDA, CDR2 SQIVND (reference sequence). The CDR3 is made up of 16 amino acids. The DNA of the CDR3 is TGTGCCAGTAGTATAGTACTCCGGGGGTACACAGATACGCAGTATTTT. Its protein product is CASSIVLRGYTDTQYF. Full variable domain (remainder filled in from reference TRBV19 and TRBJ2-3): DGGITQSPKYLFRKEGQNVTLSCEQNLNHDAMYWYRQDPGQGLRLIYYSQIVNDFQKGDIAEGYSVSREKKESFPLTVTSAQKNPTAFYLCASSIVLRGYTDTQYFGPGTRLTVL.

In this sample, this clone turned up a few times. V and J are TRBV21-1 and TRBJ2-3; the table's D call of TRBD2 was not tested on the DNA. TRBV21-1 is termed a pseudogene. The CDR3 runs 18 residues. CDR3 coding DNA: TGTGCCAGCAGCGCAAGAGGACTAGCGGGGGCGCAGGTAGATACGCAGTATTTT. Protein sequence: CASSARGLAGAQVDTQYF.

The chain has TRBV5-4 and TRBJ2-3; TRBD2 agrees at 14 bases. Germline CDR1 reads SGHNT; CDR2 reads YYREEE (reference sequence). With 4 bases clipped from V and 4 bases from J, the junction kept 8 bases outside the gene matches. The length of the CDR3 is 17 residues. CDR3: CASSPRTSGGHADTQYF. The CDR3 coding sequence is TGTGCCAGCAGCCCACGGACTAGCGGGGGGCATGCAGATACGCAGTATTTT. Together with reference TRBV5-4 and TRBJ2-3, the CDR3 gives the full variable domain: ETGVTQSPTHLIKTRGQQVTLRCSSQSGHNTVSWYQQALGQGPQFIFQYYREEENGRGNFPPRFSGLQFPNYSSELNVNALELDDSALYLCASSPRTSGGHADTQYFGPGTRLTVL.

This sequence joins TRBV10-1 and TRBJ2-3, with TRBD1 matching 7 bases. With 4 bases clipped from V and 6 bases from J, the junction kept 7 bases outside the gene matches. The CDR3 contains 14 residues. In germline, CDR1 is WNHNN, CDR2 SYGVQD (reference sequence). CDR3 sequence reads: CASSVTGAVDTQYF. The CDR3 DNA sequence: TGCGCCAGCAGTGTAACAGGGGCTGTTGATACGCAGTATTTT.

In its sample, this clone was seen a few times. The V gene is TRBV1, the J gene TRBJ2-1; the D call in the table, TRBD1, was not verified against the DNA. TRBV1 constitutes a pseudogene. The length of the CDR3 is 15 residues. The CDR3 DNA follows: TGCACCAGCAGCCAAGATTGGGACAGGGCCCCCTTGAAGTTCTTC. Translation: CTSSQDWDRAPLKFF.